These 6 T cell receptor beta chains came from one sample sequenced in a study of cytomegalovirus exposure and HLA in healthy donors. A multiplex PCR was run with 60 Vbeta primers and 13 Jbeta primers. Libraries were prepared by immunoSEQ multiplex PCR; TCRdb keeps only in-frame clonotypes and omits some of them. This sample carries over 150,000 clones, over 70% of them seen once, and the ten largest clones take about 3.8%. Input material: PBMCs. Receptors originate from a woman aged 55 to 70 in good health and CMV-seropositive.

The gene calls are TRBV30 and TRBJ2-7, with 10 bases identical to TRBD2. CDR1 GTSNPN and CDR2 SVGIG come from the germline V gene (reference sequence). This CDR3 has 14 residues. V shed 2 bases, J shed 7 bases, and the junction held 8 bases outside the gene matches. CDR3 in amino acids: CAWSSSGREREQYF. CDR3 DNA sequence: TGTGCCTGGAGTTCAAGCGGGAGGGAGCGTGAGCAGTACTTC. The whole variable domain, remainder taken from reference TRBV30 and TRBJ2-7, is SQTIHQWPATLVQPVGSPLSLECTVEGTSNPNLYWYRQAAGRGLQLLFYSVGIGQISSEVPQNLSASRPQDRQFILSSKKLLLSDSGFYLCAWSSSGREREQYFGPGTRLTVT.

Remarks on this clone: The junction differs from germline at one of its ends, possibly a read error. The genes are TRBV11-2 and TRBJ2-4, with TRBD2 matching 7 bases. The CDR3 contains 17 residues. CDR1 is SGHAT, CDR2 FQNNGV, per germline. The CDR3 DNA follows: TGTGCCAGCAGCTTAGTGCGGGGGTTCGTAGCCAAAAACAGTCAGTACTTC. Amino acid sequence: CASSLVRGFVAKNSQYF.

The chain couples TRBV19 to TRBJ1-2, with 7 bases lining up with TRBD1. Germline CDR1 and CDR2: LNHDA and SQIVND (reference sequence). J was trimmed by 0 bases and V by 4 bases; bases with no gene match: 11. This CDR3 has 17 residues. CDR3 coding DNA: TGTGCCAGTAGTAGGGGACAGTCACACGAGGCTAACTATGGCTACACCTTC. It translates to CASSRGQSHEANYGYTF.

To note about this clone: One junction end disagrees with the germline gene, perhaps due to a read error. The V and J genes are TRBV2 and TRBJ1-3, with a possible D match to TRBD1 (5 bases). This CDR3 has 12 amino acids. In germline, CDR1 is SNHLY, CDR2 FYNNEI. This CDR3 is CASSVLPGRGDF. The CDR3 nucleotides read TGTGCCAGCAGTGTGTTACCGGGACGGGGGGATTTT.

The V call is TRBV7-9, the J call TRBJ1-1; 9 bases fit TRBD1. V trimming: 4 bases; J trimming: 5 bases; junction bases outside the gene matches: 5. The CDR3 sequence is 14 residues long. Germline loops: CDR1 SEHNR, CDR2 FQNEAQ (reference sequence). The CDR3 DNA reads as TGTGCCAGCAGCTCACAGGGGGCGCCTACTGAAGCTTTCTTT. Its protein product is CASSSQGAPTEAFF.

This clone was seen a few times. The genes are TRBV2 and TRBJ2-7; 10 positions match TRBD1. CDR3 size: 13 residues. CDR1 is SNHLY and CDR2 is FYNNEI in the germline V gene. J was trimmed by 3 bases and V by 6 bases; bases with no gene match: 2. DNA for the CDR3: TGTGCCAGCAGGTGGACAGGGGGCTACGAGCAGTACTTC. Translated, it gives CASRWTGGYEQYF.